Each of the 12 T cell receptor beta chains below was sequenced from the same sample in a study of breast tumors, draining lymph nodes, adjacent tissues. TCRdb re-analysed the multiplex PCR reads in MiXCR, keeping a single row per CDR3 protein. This sample carries some 100,000 distinct CDR3 sequences, 21% of them seen once, and the ten largest clones take around 1.2%. Breast cancer patients provided tissue from their axillary draining lymph nodes. The specimen sequenced was axillary lymph node tissue. All receptors derive from a female donor with breast cancer. Some clones in this sample may be carry-over from other donors' samples.

The table lists this clonotype with a few counts. Just one base apart from a much larger clone, this may be a read error. The rearrangement links TRBV24-1 to TRBJ2-2, with D hard to call. Germline loops: CDR1 KGHDR, CDR2 SFDVKD. The germline V and J ends were trimmed by 0 bases and 4 bases, with 14 bases remaining between them. The CDR3 totals 17 residues. The CDR3 spells CATSDLQEQESTGELFF. DNA of the CDR3: TGTGCCACCAGTGATTTGCAGGAGCAGGAGAGCACCGGGGAGCTGTTTTTT.

This clonotype occurred a few times. The chain uses TRBV6-5 and TRBJ2-3; D is unclear. V was clipped by 10 bases and J by 4 bases, with 6 bases between them. Germline V CDR1 and CDR2: MNHEY, SVGAGI. This CDR3 contains 10 residues. As DNA, the CDR3 is TGTGCCACTCAGTCAGATACGCAGTATTTT. This sequence encodes CATQSDTQYF.

This clonotype was observed many times. The chain is built from TRBV4-2 and TRBJ1-6; D uncertain. This CDR3 contains 14 residues. Germline V gene data show CDR1 as LGHNA and CDR2 as YNFKEQ. V lost 0 bases, J lost 9 bases, and 9 bases lay in between. The CDR3: CASSQDTRGSPLHF. CDR3 coding DNA: TGTGCCAGCAGCCAAGATACGCGGGGTTCACCCCTCCACTTT.

This clonotype was seen ten or more times. The gene calls are TRBV5-4 and TRBJ2-3, with 13 bases identical to TRBD2. Germline V gene data show CDR1 as SGHNT and CDR2 as YYREEE (reference sequence). The CDR3 consists of 17 residues. The trim removed 2 bases at V and 3 bases at J, leaving 6 bases unmatched. The CDR3 protein is CASSFRTSGSSTDTQYF. Here the CDR3 DNA reads TGTGCCAGCAGCTTTAGGACTAGCGGGAGTAGTACAGATACGCAGTATTTT.

In its sample, this clonotype was seen many times. The chain links TRBV29-1 to TRBJ2-2, with D possibly called TRBD1 or TRBD2 (5 bases each). The CDR3 is 16 residues long. CDR1 is SQVTM, CDR2 ANQGSEA, per germline. Trimming shortened V by 7 bases and J by 6 bases, and 24 bases separated the two germline ends. DNA for the CDR3: TGCAGCGGTGCTAATAAAGCGGACATCTGGGCCGGGGAGCTGTTTTTT. Its translation: CSGANKADIWAGELFF.

This clonotype was seen a single time. A read error is possible here, since a much larger clone lies one base away. The chain has TRBV28 and TRBJ2-7, with TRBD2 matching over 14 bases. Germline V gene sequence: CDR1 MDHEN, CDR2 SYDVKM. There are 15 residues in the CDR3. In nucleotides, the CDR3 is TGTGCCAGCAGTACGGGACTAGCGGGGGACTACGAGCAGTGCTTC. Translating gives CASSTGLAGDYEQCF.

This clonotype was seen at least ten times. The chain is built from TRBV6-1 and TRBJ2-7; 9 bases map to TRBD1. CDR1 is MNHNS, CDR2 SASEGT, per germline. The CDR3 loop spans 14 amino acids. Losses at the gene ends were 6 bases for V and 5 bases for J; bases not matched to a gene: 8. CDR3 protein: CASRIIWDRDEQYF. The CDR3, as DNA: TGTGCCAGCAGAATCATTTGGGACAGGGACGAGCAGTACTTC.

This clonotype was found many times. The CDR3 loop is CASSTLAGAVNSPLHF. The DNA of the CDR3 is TGTGCCAGTAGTACACTTGCGGGTGCCGTTAATTCACCCCTCCACTTT. The chain carries TRBV19 and TRBJ1-6; D is unresolved. V lost 4 bases to trimming and J lost 6 bases, with 16 bases between them. Germline lookup yields CDR1 LNHDA and CDR2 SQIVND (reference sequence). The CDR3 is made up of 16 amino acids.

Many counts were recorded for this clonotype. CDR3 in amino acids: CASSFSAYEQYF. CDR3 nucleotide sequence: TGTGCCAGCAGCTTTTCAGCCTACGAGCAGTACTTC. This chain uses TRBV11-1 with TRBJ2-7; D call uncertain. Trimming removed 3 bases at V and 2 bases at J, with 5 bases between. The CDR3 extends over 12 amino acids. Germline CDR1 reads SGHAT; CDR2 reads FQDESV (reference sequence).

Only a few counts were recorded for this clonotype. V usage is TRBV6-6 and J usage is TRBJ2-2, with D possibly called TRBD1 or TRBD2 (5 bases each). Germline-derived CDR1 and CDR2 are MNHNY and SVGAGI (reference sequence). V lost 5 bases and J 3 bases, leaving 10 bases between the germline ends. There are 14 residues in the CDR3. The CDR3 DNA reads as TGTGCCAGCAGTGCCGGGGCCTACACCGGGGAGCTGTTTTTT. Translated, it gives CASSAGAYTGELFF.

This clonotype was seen ten or more times. The chain combines TRBV30 with TRBJ2-3; unclear D gene. CDR3 length: 13 residues. Germline loops: CDR1 GTSNPN, CDR2 SVGIG (reference sequence). The V end lost 3 bases, the J end lost 1 base, and 8 bases lay between the germline ends. CDR3 sequence: CAWSRKGTDTQYF. CDR3 in DNA: TGTGCCTGGAGCAGGAAAGGCACAGATACGCAGTATTTT.

This clonotype was counted many times. V is TRBV10-3 and J is TRBJ2-2; TRBD2 matches 7 bases. CDR1 is ENHRY, CDR2 SYGVKD, per germline. V shed 0 bases, J shed 4 bases, and the junction held 8 bases outside the gene matches. The CDR3 consists of 17 residues. CDR3 region: CAISESLAGVGTGELFF. Here the CDR3 DNA reads TGTGCCATCAGTGAGTCTTTGGCGGGAGTGGGCACCGGGGAGCTGTTTTTT.